This T cell receptor beta chain appears in the sequencing data of a study of shared clonotypes between healthy human individuals. Study-level points and caveats: Several donors held about 4.5% of naive CD4 clonotypes in common. The authors expected sequencing depth to affect clonotype sharing among donors. Clonotypes shared by all four sorted-subset donors had higher generation probabilities than non-shared clonotypes.

A word on this clone: The antigen is undetermined.

Tens of thousands of T cell genomes, or 200 to 250 ng DNA, went into the sorted-subset replicate PCRs. TCRdb keeps only in-frame clones here, not all; method: immunoSEQ multiplex PCR. Among millions of clones listed, about 93% were seen once. V lost 6 bases and J lost 8; bases outside the gene matches: 14. The length of the CDR3 is 15 residues. CDR1 is MDHEN and CDR2 is SYDVKM in the germline V gene. Naive-designated CD8 cells lacked CD45RO, were positively enriched for CCR7, and omitted terminally differentiated effector memory CD45RA+ cells. Sample: naive CD8+ T cells from PBMCs. The chain recombines TRBV28 with TRBJ1-1; 8 bases align to TRBD1. The receptor was derived from a man aged 18-30 years in good health. Some clones in this sample may be carry-over from other donors' samples. The CDR3 protein is CASSPWQGAWVEAFF. CDR3 DNA: TGTGCCAGCAGCCCTTGGCAGGGGGCGTGGGTAGAAGCTTTCTTT. The variable domain in full, with the rest retrieved from reference TRBV28 and TRBJ1-1, is DVKVTQSSRYLVKRTGEKVFLECVQDMDHENMFWYRQDPGLGLRLIYFSYDVKMKEKGDIPEGYSVSREKKERFSLILESASTNQTSMYLCASSPWQGAWVEAFFGQGTRLTVV.